A single sample is the source of the 3 T cell receptor beta chains below, sequenced in a study of regulatory T cells in long-lasting Graves disease. Documented time point: newly diagnosed GD, antithyroid drugs for less than 3 months. The TCR library was prepared using RNA isolated from PBMCs. The authors built TCR beta libraries using iRepertoire HTBI primers and Arm-PCR of CDR3 regions. A single record per CDR3 protein comes from TCRdb applying MiXCR to the multiplex PCR reads. Found here are about 540,000 distinct CDR3 sequences, roughly 13% of them singletons; the top ten hold roughly a tenth. The sample was also reused in another study, on T cells in Graves' hyperthyroidism and ophthalmopathy.

The sample in question was peripheral blood mononuclear cells (PBMCs), obtained at new diagnosis, from a patient treated with antithyroid drugs. Every receptor here comes from a young man with Graves disease.

This clonotype was detected many times. The V and J genes are TRBV11-2 and TRBJ2-1; D is possibly TRBD1 (6 bases). This CDR3 contains 14 residues. From germline, CDR1 is SGHAT and CDR2 FQNNGV. V lost 2 bases and J 7 bases, leaving 12 bases between the germline ends. In nucleotides, the CDR3 is TGTGCCAGCAGCTTAACAGGGAATGCTAATGAGCAGTTCTTC. Translated: CASSLTGNANEQFF.

This clonotype was observed a handful of times. One junction end does not reproduce the germline sequence, and a read error may be involved. The V call is TRBV7-2, the J call TRBJ2-7, with D possibly matching TRBD2 (5 bases). The CDR3 length is 13 residues. Germline loops: CDR1 SGHTA, CDR2 FQGNSA. The CDR3 here is CATSATGEREQYF. CDR3 nucleotide sequence: TGTGCCACCAGCGCCACCGGAGAGCGGGAGCAGTACTTC.

This clonotype was seen ten or more times. The chain recombines TRBV20-1 with TRBJ1-2, with D perhaps matching TRBD1 (5 bases). The CDR3 consists of 14 residues. The V gene's germline CDR1 is DFQATT and CDR2 SNEGSKA (reference sequence). Between the trimmed V and J ends, which lost 5 bases and 8 bases, there was a span of 21 bases. CDR3 amino acids: CSASPGRMTGGYTF. In DNA form, the CDR3 reads TGCAGTGCTTCACCGGGACGCATGACGGGGGGCTACACCTTC.